The rows below give T cell receptor beta chains drawn from one sample of a study of T cells in localized non-small cell lung cancer. Produced via immunoSEQ multiplex PCR; TCRdb's table is partial and in-frame only. This repertoire shows about 52,000 clones, around 81% found once; its top ten account for roughly 4%. Sequencing was performed on PBMCs, taken before any cancer treatment. These receptors all stem from a woman aged 35-70 years with stage II lung adenocarcinoma. CDR3s include the opening cysteine and the closing phenylalanine or tryptophan. The D gene is left open where the match is weak. Size is stated for part of the rows, as once, few or many counts, or as a class when the clone is expanded.

cdr3_nt: TGTGCCAGCAGCCGCGCTAGCGGGGGCACCTACGAGCAGTACTTC
cdr3_aa: CASSRASGGTYEQYF
v_call: TRBV7-2
clone_size: NA
d_call: TRBD2
j_call: TRBJ2-7

cdr3_nt: TGCGCCAGCAGCTTGGGGCCGCAGACCTACGAGCAGTACTTC
cdr3_aa: CASSLGPQTYEQYF
v_call: TRBV5-1
clone_size: NA
d_call: NA
j_call: TRBJ2-7

cdr3_nt: TGCGCCAGCAGCCATCCAGCGGGGGCAACAGATACGCAGTATTTT
cdr3_aa: CASSHPAGATDTQYF
v_call: TRBV4-1
clone_size: NA
d_call: TRBD2
j_call: TRBJ2-3

cdr3_nt: TGTGCCAGCAGTGCGGGACCCCTGGACTCGGAACTGTTTTTT
cdr3_aa: CASSAGPLDSELFF
v_call: TRBV2
clone_size: NA
d_call: NA
j_call: TRBJ1-4

cdr3_nt: TGTGCCAGCAGCGTAGGGACAGACCTTTATGGCTACACCTTC
cdr3_aa: CASSVGTDLYGYTF
v_call: TRBV9
clone_size: NA
d_call: NA
j_call: TRBJ1-2

cdr3_nt: TGTGCCAGCAGGGGGACAGTTGGGGGCAATCAGCCCCAGCATTTT
cdr3_aa: CASRGTVGGNQPQHF
v_call: TRBV14
clone_size: few
d_call: TRBD1
j_call: TRBJ1-5

cdr3_nt: TGTGCCAGCAGTTACCTCCTGACAGAAGTGGACTATGGCTACACCTTC
cdr3_aa: CASSYLLTEVDYGYTF
v_call: TRBV6-6
clone_size: NA
d_call: NA
j_call: TRBJ1-2

cdr3_nt: TGTGCCTGGGGCACAGGGGGTTACTCACCCCTCCACTTT
cdr3_aa: CAWGTGGYSPLHF
v_call: TRBV30
clone_size: NA
d_call: TRBD1
j_call: TRBJ1-6

cdr3_nt: TGCGCCAGCAGCCAGTCCGACATGGGGTTCTCCTACAATGAGCAGTTCTTC
cdr3_aa: CASSQSDMGFSYNEQFF
v_call: TRBV4-1
clone_size: NA
d_call: NA
j_call: TRBJ2-1

cdr3_nt: TGTGCCAGCAGTACTAGAGGTGAAGCTTTCTTT
cdr3_aa: CASSTRGEAFF
v_call: TRBV28
clone_size: NA
d_call: NA
j_call: TRBJ1-1

cdr3_nt: TGTGCCAGCACCTTTGAACAGGGATACGAGCAGTACTTC
cdr3_aa: CASTFEQGYEQYF
v_call: TRBV2
clone_size: NA
d_call: NA
j_call: TRBJ2-7

cdr3_nt: TGTGCCACCAGCAGAGATCGACAGCTCCGTAGCAATCAGCCCCAGCATTTT
cdr3_aa: CATSRDRQLRSNQPQHF
v_call: TRBV15
clone_size: NA
d_call: NA
j_call: TRBJ1-5

cdr3_nt: TGTGCCACCAAGCTCACGGGTCCTCTTAATGAAAAACTGTTTTTT
cdr3_aa: CATKLTGPLNEKLFF
v_call: TRBV6-5
clone_size: NA
d_call: NA
j_call: TRBJ1-4

cdr3_nt: TGTGCCAGCAGCCCCTTGGGACAGGGTTACGAGCAGTACTTC
cdr3_aa: CASSPLGQGYEQYF
v_call: TRBV7-9
clone_size: NA
d_call: TRBD1
j_call: TRBJ2-7

cdr3_nt: TGTGCCAGCAGGGAAGATGGGGGCTACACCTTC
cdr3_aa: CASREDGGYTF
v_call: TRBV28
clone_size: few
d_call: NA
j_call: TRBJ1-2

cdr3_nt: TGTGCCAGCAGTGAAAGGGGGACTGAAGCTTTCTTT
cdr3_aa: CASSERGTEAFF
v_call: TRBV2
clone_size: NA
d_call: NA
j_call: TRBJ1-1

cdr3_nt: TGTGCCAGCAGCAATCGACTGGGCCCCGCTCGGCGCGAGCAGTACTTC
cdr3_aa: CASSNRLGPARREQYF
v_call: TRBV5-6
clone_size: NA
d_call: NA
j_call: TRBJ2-7

cdr3_nt: TGTGCCAGCAGCGTCGCCGGACAGGGTTTCTACGAGCAGTACTTC
cdr3_aa: CASSVAGQGFYEQYF
v_call: TRBV13
clone_size: NA
d_call: TRBD1
j_call: TRBJ2-7

cdr3_nt: TGTGCCAGCATGGACGGCTCCTATAATTCACCCCTCCACTTT
cdr3_aa: CASMDGSYNSPLHF
v_call: TRBV6-1
clone_size: once
d_call: NA
j_call: TRBJ1-6

cdr3_nt: TGTGCCTGGAGTAAGGGGGGCTCCGGAGGCTATGGCTACACCTTC
cdr3_aa: CAWSKGGSGGYGYTF
v_call: TRBV30
clone_size: NA
d_call: NA
j_call: TRBJ1-2

cdr3_nt: TGCAGGCCGGATATTCCATCGTGGCAGTTCTTC
cdr3_aa: CRPDIPSWQFF
v_call: TRBV20-1
clone_size: once
d_call: NA
j_call: TRBJ2-1

cdr3_nt: TGTGCCAGTAGTTCTCGGACGCCGGGAACCAAAAACATTCAGTACTTC
cdr3_aa: CASSSRTPGTKNIQYF
v_call: TRBV19
clone_size: NA
d_call: NA
j_call: TRBJ2-4

cdr3_nt: TGTGCCTGGAGTCGCACAGGGGCCAATGGCTACACCTTC
cdr3_aa: CAWSRTGANGYTF
v_call: TRBV30
clone_size: NA
d_call: TRBD1
j_call: TRBJ1-2

cdr3_nt: TGTGCCAGCAGTCCCCAGACTAGCGTTGTCACCGGGGAGCTGTTTTTT
cdr3_aa: CASSPQTSVVTGELFF
v_call: TRBV28
clone_size: once
d_call: TRBD2
j_call: TRBJ2-2

cdr3_nt: TGCGCCAGCAGCCAAGACGGACAGGGGGCTGGTGAGCAGTACTTC
cdr3_aa: CASSQDGQGAGEQYF
v_call: TRBV4-1
clone_size: NA
d_call: TRBD1
j_call: TRBJ2-7

cdr3_nt: TGCAGCGTCATCGTGGGTACTTCGGAAGAGCAGTACTTC
cdr3_aa: CSVIVGTSEEQYF
v_call: TRBV29-1
clone_size: NA
d_call: NA
j_call: TRBJ2-7

cdr3_nt: TGTGCCAGCAGCTTCGGTAATGACGGGACCCAGTACTTC
cdr3_aa: CASSFGNDGTQYF
v_call: TRBV7-2
clone_size: once
d_call: NA
j_call: TRBJ2-5

cdr3_nt: TGCGCCAGCAGCTTGGAGCCTACTAGCGACGAGACCCAGTACTTC
cdr3_aa: CASSLEPTSDETQYF
v_call: TRBV5-1
clone_size: few
d_call: TRBD2
j_call: TRBJ2-5

cdr3_nt: TGCGCCAGCAGTGAGAACAGGCATAGCGGAAACATTCAGTACTTC
cdr3_aa: CASSENRHSGNIQYF
v_call: TRBV10-2
clone_size: NA
d_call: NA
j_call: TRBJ2-4

cdr3_nt: TGTGCCAGCACAGGGGGCGGAACTAATGAAAAACTGTTTTTT
cdr3_aa: CASTGGGTNEKLFF
v_call: TRBV2
clone_size: once
d_call: TRBD1
j_call: TRBJ1-4

cdr3_nt: TGTGCCATCAGTGACCCTAGCAGCCAAGAGACCCAGTACTTC
cdr3_aa: CAISDPSSQETQYF
v_call: TRBV10-3
clone_size: NA
d_call: NA
j_call: TRBJ2-5

cdr3_nt: TGTGCCAGCACCCGAGGGGGTAATCAGCCCCAGCATTTT
cdr3_aa: CASTRGGNQPQHF
v_call: TRBV6-1
clone_size: NA
d_call: NA
j_call: TRBJ1-5

cdr3_nt: TGTGCCAGCAGCGTAGGCCAGGCGGGAGCCTACGAGCAGTACTTC
cdr3_aa: CASSVGQAGAYEQYF
v_call: TRBV9
clone_size: NA
d_call: TRBD2
j_call: TRBJ2-7

cdr3_nt: TGTGCCAGCAGAATACAGGGGGCGATGGACACTGAAGCTTTCTTT
cdr3_aa: CASRIQGAMDTEAFF
v_call: TRBV5-5
clone_size: many
d_call: TRBD1
j_call: TRBJ1-1

cdr3_nt: TGTGCCAGCAGTGGCCGGTTGGACGGCTACACCTTC
cdr3_aa: CASSGRLDGYTF
v_call: TRBV6-5
clone_size: NA
d_call: NA
j_call: TRBJ1-2

cdr3_nt: TGTGCCAGCTCCCGACAAGATGAAGATGGCTACACCTTC
cdr3_aa: CASSRQDEDGYTF
v_call: TRBV18
clone_size: NA
d_call: NA
j_call: TRBJ1-2

cdr3_nt: TGTGCCAGCAATATCGACGGAAACTCTGGAAACACCATATATTTT
cdr3_aa: CASNIDGNSGNTIYF
v_call: TRBV2
clone_size: NA
d_call: NA
j_call: TRBJ1-3

cdr3_nt: TGTGCCAGCAGCTTAACGAGAGACCCGGGAGAGACCCAGTACTTC
cdr3_aa: CASSLTRDPGETQYF
v_call: TRBV7-3
clone_size: NA
d_call: NA
j_call: TRBJ2-5

cdr3_nt: TGCGCCAGCAGCTTGGGGGACAGGGAAGGGCAGTACTTC
cdr3_aa: CASSLGDREGQYF
v_call: TRBV5-1
clone_size: NA
d_call: TRBD1
j_call: TRBJ2-7

cdr3_nt: TGTGCCAGCAGCCAAGCGGGCCATGGGGCAGATACGCAGTATTTT
cdr3_aa: CASSQAGHGADTQYF
v_call: TRBV28
clone_size: few
d_call: NA
j_call: TRBJ2-3

cdr3_nt: TGTGCCAGCAGCTTACGTAGGGGAACAGATACGCAGTATTTT
cdr3_aa: CASSLRRGTDTQYF
v_call: TRBV7-2
clone_size: NA
d_call: NA
j_call: TRBJ2-3

cdr3_nt: TGCAGCGTTGGGACAGGGAAAATTGAAGCTTTCTTT
cdr3_aa: CSVGTGKIEAFF
v_call: TRBV29-1
clone_size: few
d_call: TRBD1
j_call: TRBJ1-1